These 26 T cell receptor gamma chains were sequenced from one sample in a study of gammadelta T cells in human blood. TCRdb re-called the RT-PCR reads using CATT. Of 190 or so gamma-chain clones in the sample, 2.5% to 4% were seen once. Material for sequencing was Vgamma9Vdelta2 gamma-delta T cells from cord blood. The receptor source for this set is a newborn.

This clone was found a few times. TCRdb assigns this DNA the protein of a much larger clone, which departs from its translation at residue 7; this likely reflects a read error, and the protein shown comes from translating the DNA. The chain employs TRGV9 and TRGJP. Germline loops: CDR1 GITISATS, CDR2 ISYDGTV (reference sequence). The CDR3 length is 16 residues. Trimming removed 1 base from V and 5 bases from J; junction bases left unmatched: 2. The CDR3 DNA reads as TGTGCCTTGTGGGAGGTCGAAGAGTTGGGCAAAAAAATCAAGGTATTT. It encodes CALWEVEELGKKIKVF.

This clone is labeled as hyperexpanded. The DNA is omitted, as the CDR3 cannot be located on it reliably, and the CDR3 follows TCRdb's listing. V gene assignment gives TRGV2, but the J gene was left uncalled. Looked up from germline, CDR1 is EGSNGY and CDR2 is YDSYNSKV. The CDR3 is made up of 29 amino acids, end residues included. The CDR3: CATWDFIRNSLAVEQHWLSQVSIGRIQHF.

By sample fraction, this clone is large (0.1 to 1%). This chain uses TRGV9 with TRGJP. The germline CDR1 and CDR2 sequences are GITISATS and ISYDGTV (reference sequence). The CDR3 is 15 residues long. The junction had 6 bases not matched to a gene; V was cut back by 4 bases and J by 9 bases. CDR3 in amino acids: CALWDSGLGKKIKVF. The CDR3 bases are TGTGCCTTGTGGGACTCAGGGTTGGGCAAAAAAATCAAGGTATTT.

This clone has just a few counts. The translation of this DNA and the TCRdb protein of a much larger clone differ at residue 6, probably owing to a read error; the protein shown here is translated from the DNA. The rearrangement links TRGV9 to TRGJP. Germline CDR1 GITISATS, CDR2 ISYDGTV (reference sequence). The J segment lost 4 bases and the V segment lost 3 bases, leaving 3 bases of the junction unmatched. CDR3 length: 16 residues. CDR3 protein: CALWEIQELGKKIKVF. CDR3 sequence (DNA): TGTGCCTTGTGGGAGATACAAGAGTTGGGCAAAAAAATCAAGGTATTT.

This clone has only a few counts. A read error is the likely source, as a far larger clone sits one nucleotide away. The same CDR3 is also encoded by other DNA sequences in this sample. The chain employs TRGV9 and TRGJP. The CDR3 loop spans 18 amino acids. CDR1 and CDR2 (germline): GITISATS, ISYDGTV (reference sequence). CDR3 coding DNA: TGTGCATTGTGGGAGGACCTGAAGGACACGTTGGGCAAAAAAATCAAGGTATTT. This codes for CALWEDLKDTLGKKIKVF.

This clone is labeled as large (0.1 to 1%). Being one base from a much bigger clone, this may be a read error. The chain carries TRGV10 and TRGJP1. TRGV10 is identified as an open reading frame with a role that is uncertain. The CDR3 has 13 amino acids. V gave up 8 bases and J gave up 3 bases; unmatched junction bases: 4. The chain's CDR3 is CAAWDSTGWFKIF. As DNA, the CDR3 is TGTGCTGCGTGGGATTCCACTGGTTGGTTCAAGATATTT.

This clone rates as large. The rearrangement links TRGV10 to TRGJP1. TRGV10 is annotated as an ORF whose role is uncertain. With V trimmed by 8 bases and J by 5 bases, 9 bases remained unmatched. The CDR3 sequence is 14 residues long. The CDR3 bases are TGTGCTGCGTGGGATAGGCGGACTGGTTGGTTCAAGATATTT. Amino acid sequence: CAAWDRRTGWFKIF.

This clone was recorded a few times. A far larger clone is one base from this, pointing to a likely read error. This sample also contains other DNA sequences that code for the same CDR3. The rearrangement uses TRGV9 and TRGJP. CDR1 is GITISATS, CDR2 ISYDGTV, per germline (reference sequence). V trimming: 9 bases; J trimming: 11 bases; junction bases outside the gene matches: 7. The CDR3 contains 13 residues. CDR3 region: CALRPLGKKIKVF. The CDR3 DNA reads TGTGCCTTGCGGCCGCTGGGCAAAAAAATCAAGGTATTT.

This clone is categorized as large. The chain combines TRGV9 with TRGJ1 or TRGJ2. The CDR3 has 15 residues. V lost 0 bases and J lost 0; bases outside the gene matches: 5. Germline V CDR1 and CDR2: GITISATS, ISYDGTV (reference sequence). CDR3 sequence (DNA): TGTGCCTTGTGGGAGGTGCGTCCGAATTATTATAAGAAACTCTTT. Amino acid sequence: CALWEVRPNYYKKLF.

Sample share makes this clone large. The chain carries TRGV10 and TRGJ1 or TRGJ2. TRGV10 carries the ORF label, with uncertain function. This CDR3 region has 13 residues. V lost 8 bases and J lost 0; bases outside the gene matches: 5. CDR3 coding DNA: TGTGCTGCGTGGGACATGAATTATTATAAGAAACTCTTT. This gives the protein CAAWDMNYYKKLF.

Sample share makes this clone large. The J gene is TRGJP, the V gene TRGV9. Germline assignment: CDR1 GITISATS and CDR2 ISYDGTV (reference sequence). This CDR3 comprises 16 residues. Unmatched junction bases numbered 6, after V lost 3 bases and J lost 7 bases. CDR3 protein: CALWENKELGKKIKVF. In DNA, the CDR3 is TGTGCCTTGTGGGAGAATAAGGAGTTGGGCAAAAAAATCAAGGTATTT.

By its share, this clone is large (0.1 to 1%). The rearrangement links TRGV9 to TRGJ1 or TRGJ2. J was trimmed by 10 bases and V by 1 base; bases with no gene match: 10. CDR1 is GITISATS, CDR2 ISYDGTV, per germline (reference sequence). The CDR3 length is 13 residues. The CDR3 here is CALWEVPLVKKLF. The CDR3 region has the DNA TGTGCCTTGTGGGAGGTCCCTCTAGTCAAGAAACTCTTT.

In this sample, this clone is large. This rearrangement joins TRGV9 to TRGJP1. Trimming at V came to 0 bases and at J to 2 bases, leaving 0 bases not matched to a gene. Germline-derived CDR1 and CDR2 are GITISATS and ISYDGTV (reference sequence). The CDR3 spans 14 residues. The CDR3 loop reads CALWEVTTGWFKIF. DNA of the CDR3: TGTGCCTTGTGGGAGGTGACCACTGGTTGGTTCAAGATATTT.

To note about this clone: This DNA translates differently at residue 2 from the TCRdb protein, which is that of a much larger clone; a read error is likely, and the protein shown is the DNA's own translation. This chain connects TRGV10 to TRGJP1. TRGV10 has ORF status, its function being uncertain. The CDR3 consists of 12 residues. This chain's CDR3 is CSACNTGWFKIF. The CDR3 coding sequence is TGTTCTGCGTGTAACACTGGTTGGTTCAAGATATTT.

A few counts support this clone. TCRdb lists the protein of a much larger clone for this DNA, which differs at residue 9, so this is likely a read error; the protein given here is translated from the DNA itself. The rearrangement links TRGV9 to TRGJP. This CDR3 has 15 amino acids. Germline loops: CDR1 GITISATS, CDR2 ISYDGTV (reference sequence). In nucleotides, the CDR3 is TGTGCCTTGTGGGAGCAAGAGTTGGACAAAAAAATCAAGGTATTT. Its translation: CALWEQELDKKIKVF.

This clone qualifies as hyperexpanded. The V call is TRGV8, the J call TRGJ1 or TRGJ2. The length of the CDR3 is 11 residues. Germline CDR1 VENAVY, CDR2 YDSYNSRV. V lost 1 base to trimming and J lost 9 bases; unmatched junction nucleotides: 3. The CDR3 nucleotides read TGTGCCACCTGGGATAGCTTTAAGAAACTCTTT. This sequence encodes CATWDSFKKLF.

About this clone: With a far larger clone one base away, a read error is the likely cause. Other DNA sequences in the same sample also yield this CDR3. The chain joins TRGV10 to TRGJ1 or TRGJ2. TRGV10 is recorded as an ORF, its role being uncertain. The CDR3 sequence is 12 residues long. The CDR3 DNA reads as TGTGCTGCGTGGGATTATTATTACAAGAAACTCTTT. It yields the protein CAAWDYYYKKLF.

This clone is hyperexpanded in the sample. The genes are TRGV2 and TRGJP2. Per germline, CDR1 EGSNGY and CDR2 YDSYNSKV. Germline trimming cut 0 bases from V and 4 bases from J; bases unmatched to any gene: 5. CDR3 length equals 15 residues. This CDR3 reads CATWDGPDSDWIKTF. DNA for the CDR3: TGTGCCACCTGGGACGGGCCGGATAGTGATTGGATCAAGACGTTT.

By proportion, this clone is large. This rearrangement joins TRGV10 to TRGJP1. TRGV10 is filed as an ORF, its function uncertain. This CDR3 spans 9 amino acids. Germline trimming cut 9 bases from V and 10 bases from J; bases unmatched to any gene: 0. In DNA form, the CDR3 reads TGTGCTGCGTGTTGGTTCAAGATATTT. The encoded protein is CAACWFKIF.

Comment on this clone: Only one base separates this from a far larger clonotype, so it likely reflects a read error. The chain joins TRGV10 to TRGJP1. TRGV10 is flagged as an ORF with uncertain function. Trimming removed 8 bases from V and 1 base from J; junction bases left unmatched: 5. The CDR3 runs 14 residues. CDR3 region: CAAWDFTTGWFKIF. In nucleotides, the CDR3 is TGTGCTGCGTGGGATTTTACCACTGGTTGGTTCAAGATATTT.

This clone is classed as large. V and J are TRGV9 and TRGJP. Germline V lookup: CDR1 GITISATS, CDR2 ISYDGTV (reference sequence). Trimming cost V 4 bases and J 7 bases; bases outside gene matches: 4. The CDR3 runs 15 residues. The CDR3 nucleotides read TGTGCCTTGTGGGATGGGGAGTTGGGCAAAAAAATCAAGGTATTT. It specifies CALWDGELGKKIKVF.

This clone is large. V usage is TRGV9 and J usage is TRGJP. Matching the DNA to germline supplied the J gene, which TCRdb does not give. This CDR3 is built from 16 residues. In germline, CDR1 is GITISATS, CDR2 ISYDGTV (reference sequence). V lost 3 bases to trimming and J lost 7 bases; unmatched junction nucleotides: 6. As DNA, the CDR3 is TGTGCCTTGTGGGAGTCATTTGAGTTGGGCAAAAAAATCAAGGTATTT. Its translation: CALWESFELGKKIKVF.

By share of the sample, this clone is hyperexpanded. V and J are TRGV10 and TRGJ1 or TRGJ2. TRGV10 carries the ORF label, with uncertain function. The CDR3 covers 10 residues. V lost 8 bases and J lost 5; bases outside the gene matches: 1. The CDR3 is CAAWDYKKLF. In nucleotides, the CDR3 is TGTGCTGCGTGGGATTATAAGAAACTCTTT.

With regard to this clone: This likely stems from a read error, as it lies one base from a far larger clone. The J gene is TRGJP, the V gene TRGV9. With V trimmed by 2 bases and J by 9 bases, 13 bases remained unmatched. Germline V gives CDR1 GITISATS, CDR2 ISYDGTV (reference sequence). The CDR3 is made up of 18 amino acids. The CDR3 bases are TGTGCCTTGTGGGAGGACCCGAAGGACACGTTGGGCAAAAAAATCAAGGTATTT. It codes for CALWEDPKDTLGKKIKVF.

This clone is labeled as large. The sample carries other DNA sequences with the same CDR3. This chain connects TRGV9 to TRGJP. Trimming at V came to 9 bases and at J to 9 bases, leaving 5 bases not matched to a gene. Germline CDR1 and CDR2: GITISATS and ISYDGTV (reference sequence). CDR3 length: 13 amino acids. The CDR3 DNA sequence: TGTGCCTTGCGGCCGTTGGGCAAAAAAATCAAGGTATTT. Protein: CALRPLGKKIKVF.

This clone came up once. It is unclear where the CDR3 begins or ends on the DNA, so no DNA is shown, and the CDR3 is as TCRdb lists it. For the V gene the call is TRGV2; the J gene has no call. The CDR3 extends over 30 residues, inclusive of both ends. Germline lookup yields CDR1 EGSNGY and CDR2 YDSYNSKV. The CDR3 loop is CATWDGIIRNSLAVEQHLLSQVSIGRIQHF.